The 16 T cell receptor beta chains in this list originate from one sample, sequenced in a study of blood T cell repertoires in COVID-19. The protocol was immunoSEQ multiplex PCR, while the TCRdb copy is restricted to in-frame clones and leaves out a portion. The sample carries 30,000 to 40,000 clones, roughly 70% recorded once. What was sequenced was peripheral blood. These receptors were collected from a man in his 70s with COVID-19, enrolled during active disease.

The rearrangement uses TRBV24-1 and TRBJ2-3, with TRBD2 identical over 11 bases. CDR1 and CDR2 (germline): KGHDR, SFDVKD. V was pared by 1 base and J by 6 bases, with 8 bases of the junction left unmatched. This CDR3 comprises 17 residues. The CDR3, as DNA: TGTGCCACCAGTGATTTTGTAGCGGGAGGGCCAGGGGATACGCAGTATTTT. This sequence encodes CATSDFVAGGPGDTQYF.

The chain links TRBV6-6 to TRBJ1-2, with TRBD1 identical over 7 bases. CDR1 and CDR2 (germline): MNHNY, SVGAGI (reference sequence). The length of the CDR3 is 13 residues. The trim removed 4 bases at V and 5 bases at J, leaving 4 bases unmatched. The CDR3 spells CASSLQGWYGYTF. The DNA for the CDR3 is TGTGCCAGCAGTTTACAGGGGTGGTATGGCTACACCTTC.

This clone was observed a single time. The rearrangement links TRBV13 to TRBJ1-2; TRBD1 might be the D (5 bases). CDR1 and CDR2 (germline): PRHDT, FYEKMQ (reference sequence). The CDR3 totals 16 residues. V dropped 0 bases and J dropped 3 bases, with 14 bases sitting between them. The CDR3 DNA reads TGTGCCAGCAGCTTAGGAGACCAGGGTGGAGACTATGGCTACACCTTC. It yields the protein CASSLGDQGGDYGYTF.

The chain has TRBV19 and TRBJ1-2; TRBD1 aligns across 8 bases. Losses at the gene ends were 5 bases for V and 8 bases for J; bases not matched to a gene: 13. The CDR3 runs 15 residues. CDR1 LNHDA and CDR2 SQIVND come from the germline V gene (reference sequence). For the CDR3, the DNA is TGTGCCAGTAGTGTTATCGGGACAGGCATAGGCGGCTACACCTTC. It specifies CASSVIGTGIGGYTF.

This clone was found a few times. The chain uses TRBV4-1 and TRBJ2-2; 16 bases align to TRBD2. This CDR3 has 20 residues. The V segment lost 3 bases and the J segment 0 bases; nucleotides outside the gene matches: 7. Looked up from germline, CDR1 is MGHRA and CDR2 is YSYEKL. The CDR3 reads CASSHQTGLAGGPNTGELFF. The CDR3 nucleotides read TGCGCCAGCAGCCACCAGACGGGACTAGCGGGAGGGCCGAACACCGGGGAGCTGTTTTTT.

This clone was detected once. The rearrangement joins TRBV5-4 to TRBJ2-7, with 12 bases identical to TRBD2. CDR3 length equals 15 residues. The germline V gene has CDR1 SGHNT and CDR2 YYREEE (reference sequence). V lost 0 bases to trimming and J lost 7 bases; unmatched junction nucleotides: 5. The CDR3 reads CASSLGASGRVEQYF. The CDR3 nucleotides read TGTGCCAGCAGCTTGGGCGCTAGCGGGAGGGTGGAGCAGTACTTC.

There are a few counts of this clone. The genes are TRBV11-2 and TRBJ1-1; tentatively, D is TRBD1 (6 bases). Trimming cost V 5 bases and J 2 bases, with 12 bases left between them. The germline CDR1 and CDR2 sequences are SGHAT and FQNNGV. This CDR3 is 14 amino acids long. CDR3 loop: CASSPRDTNTEAFF. CDR3 sequence (DNA): TGTGCCAGCAGCCCCCGGGACACCAACACTGAAGCTTTCTTT. Drawing the rest from reference TRBV11-2 and TRBJ1-1, the complete variable domain is EAGVAQSPRYKIIEKRQSVAFWCNPISGHATLYWYQQILGQGPKLLIQFQNNGVVDDSQLPKDRFSAERLKGVDSTLKIQPAKLEDSAVYLCASSPRDTNTEAFFGQGTRLTVV.

The J gene is TRBJ2-5, the V gene TRBV2, with D tentatively TRBD2 (6 bases). This CDR3 has 13 amino acids. Trimming cost V 5 bases and J 2 bases, with 9 bases left between them. The germline V gene encodes CDR1 SNHLY and CDR2 FYNNEI. CDR3 bases: TGTGCCAGCAGTAGACTAGAACAAGAGACCCAGTACTTC. It yields the protein CASSRLEQETQYF.

J is TRBJ2-2 and V is TRBV9; TRBD2 matches 9 bases. Germline CDR1 and CDR2: SGDLS and YYNGEE. Trimming removed 4 bases from V and 8 bases from J; junction bases left unmatched: 15. This CDR3 spans 17 amino acids. The CDR3 sequence: CASSPRSVAGATGELFF. The DNA for the CDR3 is TGTGCCAGCAGCCCCCGGTCGGTAGCGGGAGCCACGGGGGAGCTGTTTTTT.

The chain combines TRBV7-8 with TRBJ2-7; a possible D gene is TRBD1 (6 bases). CDR1 is SGHVS and CDR2 is FQNEAQ in the germline V gene. Trimming removed 5 bases at V and 0 bases at J, with 11 bases between. This CDR3 contains 14 residues. Here the CDR3 reads CASSRDRSSYEQYF. The CDR3 region has the DNA TGTGCCAGCAGCCGAGACAGGAGCTCCTACGAGCAGTACTTC.

The chain combines TRBV30 with TRBJ2-5; 10 bases line up with TRBD1. J was trimmed by 4 bases and V by 4 bases; bases with no gene match: 9. The CDR3 is made up of 15 amino acids. CDR1 is GTSNPN and CDR2 is SVGIG in the germline V gene (reference sequence). The CDR3 loop reads CAWTPGQGSSETQYF. The CDR3 DNA follows: TGTGCCTGGACTCCGGGACAGGGGAGTTCAGAGACCCAGTACTTC.

In this sample, this clone turned up once. V gene TRBV19 combines with J gene TRBJ1-3, with 10 bases identical to TRBD1. The CDR3 runs to 15 residues. Germline-derived CDR1 and CDR2 are LNHDA and SQIVND (reference sequence). V dropped 8 bases and J dropped 1; count of bases not matched to a gene: 5. CDR3 bases: TGTGCCAGTTGCGGGACAGGGGCTTCTGGAAACACCATATATTTT. This sequence encodes CASCGTGASGNTIYF.

The chain joins TRBV19 to TRBJ2-7; TRBD2 might be the D (6 bases). The CDR3 contains 16 residues. The V gene's germline CDR1 is LNHDA and CDR2 SQIVND (reference sequence). Trimming took off 1 base at V and 5 bases at J, with 18 bases between the two ends. The chain's CDR3 is CASSIGGLLGIHEQYF. CDR3 bases: TGTGCCAGTAGTATAGGGGGACTCCTGGGCATCCACGAGCAGTACTTC.

This clone was seen more than once but under ten times. This chain uses TRBV6-6 with TRBJ1-1; D remains unclear. The V gene lost 0 bases and the J gene lost 0 bases, with 5 bases spanning the gap. Germline lookup yields CDR1 MNHNY and CDR2 SVGAGI (reference sequence). CDR3 size: 14 residues. CDR3 loop: CASSYSELNTEAFF. In nucleotides, the CDR3 is TGTGCCAGCAGTTACTCAGAGCTGAACACTGAAGCTTTCTTT.

The chain has TRBV7-9 and TRBJ2-2, with 10 bases aligning to TRBD2. The CDR3 loop spans 17 amino acids. V lost 8 bases and J lost 6; bases outside the gene matches: 15. Germline V gene data show CDR1 as SEHNR and CDR2 as FQNEAQ (reference sequence). The chain's CDR3 is CASGGASGSRGAGELFF. The DNA of the CDR3 is TGTGCCAGCGGAGGGGCTAGCGGGAGTCGCGGAGCCGGGGAGCTGTTTTTT.

The rearrangement uses TRBV13 and TRBJ2-5, with D maybe TRBD1 (6 bases). The CDR3 is 14 residues long. CDR1 and CDR2 from the germline V gene are PRHDT and FYEKMQ (reference sequence). V was trimmed by 5 bases and J by 2 bases, leaving 12 bases between them. CDR3 coding DNA: TGTGCCAGCAGCCGGGGACATCTACAAGAGACCCAGTACTTC. This gives the protein CASSRGHLQETQYF.